Below are 8 T cell receptor beta chains sequenced from a single sample in a study of cytomegalovirus exposure and HLA in healthy donors. Vbeta (60) and Jbeta (13) primers were used in the PCR. The repertoire was sequenced with immunoSEQ multiplex PCR; TCRdb's copy has only in-frame clones and lacks some. The data contain 150,000 to 250,000 clones, around three quarters of them singletons. Material: PBMCs. The receptors here all came from a man aged 30 to 39 in good health and CMV-seronegative.

This clone was recorded a few times. The CDR3 loop reads CASSYQGQSYEQYF. The CDR3 region has the DNA TGTGCCAGCAGTTACCAGGGACAGTCCTACGAGCAGTACTTC. This chain joins TRBV6-6 and TRBJ2-7; 7 bases line up with TRBD1. Per germline, CDR1 MNHNY and CDR2 SVGAGI (reference sequence). CDR3 size: 14 residues. The V gene end was trimmed by 2 bases and the J gene end by 1 base; junction bases not matched to a gene: 2.

The chain is built from TRBV14 and TRBJ1-4; 8 bases are shared with TRBD1. V was pared by 2 bases and J by 8 bases, with 10 bases of the junction left unmatched. This CDR3 is 16 amino acids long. CDR1 and CDR2 from the germline V gene are SGHDN and FVKESK. The CDR3 DNA follows: TGTGCCAGCAGCCAAAGGGCAGGGGGCGGACGAGAAAAACTGTTTTTT. This sequence encodes CASSQRAGGGREKLFF.

The chain joins TRBV2 to TRBJ1-6; the D gene is possibly TRBD1 (5 bases). From germline, CDR1 is SNHLY and CDR2 FYNNEI. The CDR3 covers 15 residues. Trimming took off 4 bases at V and 7 bases at J, with 14 bases between the two ends. The CDR3 bases are TGTGCCAGCAGTGCGGGCACCGGGGGAAATTCACCCCTCCACTTT. Protein: CASSAGTGGNSPLHF.

The chain is built from TRBV27 and TRBJ1-4; no clear D gene. The CDR3 has 14 residues. The germline CDR1 and CDR2 sequences are MNHEY and SMNVEV (reference sequence). Deletions cut 2 bases from V and 5 bases from J, with 9 bases between. The CDR3 sequence is CASSLLGQNEKLFF. DNA of the CDR3: TGTGCCAGCAGTTTACTGGGCCAAAATGAAAAACTGTTTTTT.

The genes are TRBV5-4 and TRBJ2-3; D perhaps matches TRBD2 (5 bases). V was pared by 5 bases and J by 1 base, with 11 bases between. CDR1 and CDR2 from the germline V gene are SGHNT and YYREEE (reference sequence). The CDR3 loop spans 14 amino acids. The CDR3 DNA is TGTGCCAGCAGTTTCGACGGGGGCACAGATACGCAGTATTTT. Translated: CASSFDGGTDTQYF.

This chain connects TRBV7-3 to TRBJ1-1, with 9 bases lining up with TRBD1. V lost 5 bases and J lost 0; bases outside the gene matches: 7. There are 16 residues in the CDR3. Germline assignment: CDR1 SGHTA and CDR2 FQGTGA. CDR3 residues: CASSPETGGLNTEAFF. In DNA, the CDR3 is TGTGCCAGCAGCCCCGAGACAGGGGGACTGAACACTGAAGCTTTCTTT.

DNA for the CDR3: TGTGCCAGCATCTCCGGGGGGGGATGGTCGTACACCGGGGAGCTGTTTTTT. Amino acid sequence: CASISGGGWSYTGELFF. The gene calls are TRBV5-6 and TRBJ2-2; 8 bases are shared with TRBD2. Germline CDR1 SGHDT, CDR2 YYEEEE. This CDR3 comprises 17 residues. The V and J ends lost 6 bases and 3 bases, in that order; junction bases with no gene match: 13.

The chain has TRBV5-1 and TRBJ2-1, with 12 bases matching TRBD2. The CDR3 contains 18 residues. The germline V gene has CDR1 SGHRS and CDR2 YFSETQ. V was clipped by 2 bases and J by 1 base; unmatched bases: 7. CDR3 residues: CASSFRTSGTASYNEQFF. The CDR3 coding sequence is TGCGCCAGCAGCTTTCGGACTAGCGGGACTGCTTCCTACAATGAGCAGTTCTTC.